These T cell receptor beta chains were read from a single sample in a study of T cells in Graves' hyperthyroidism and ophthalmopathy. Each CDR3 protein is one row after TCRdb ran MiXCR on the multiplex PCR reads. The sample has 600,000 to 700,000 distinct CDR3 sequences, about 45% seen once. Sequencing was done on a sample of peripheral blood or thyroid tissue (not recorded which). The receptors were sampled from an adult man with Graves' disease, either hyperthyroidism or ophthalmopathy (not recorded which). The CDR3 runs from the conserved cysteine through the conserved F or W. A D gene is named only where the DNA matches it firmly. The size entry is marked missing in some rows and otherwise reads once, few, many or a size class.

CDR3 protein | CDR3 DNA | J gene | D gene | clone size | V gene
CASSTHKGTEAFF | TGTGCCAGCAGCACCCACAAGGGTACTGAAGCTTTCTTT | TRBJ1-1 | NA | few | TRBV7-3
CASRAGDATEAFF | TGCGCCAGCAGGGCAGGGGATGCCACTGAAGCTTTCTTT | TRBJ1-1 | NA | few | TRBV5-1
CASSERGQDEKLFF | TGTGCCAGCAGTGAACGGGGACAGGACGAAAAACTGTTTTTT | TRBJ1-4 | TRBD1 | once | TRBV25-1
CASSIPRNTEAFF | TGTGCCAGTAGTATCCCTCGGAACACTGAAGCTTTCTTT | TRBJ1-1 | NA | few | TRBV19
CSARPGYQETQYF | TGCAGTGCTAGGCCGGGGTACCAAGAGACCCAGTACTTC | TRBJ2-5 | NA | many | TRBV20-1
CASSLARKSSYNSPLHF | TGTGCCAGCAGTTTAGCGCGTAAGAGCTCCTATAATTCACCCCTCCACTTT | TRBJ1-6 | NA | NA | TRBV7-9
CASSLEGRVTEAFF | TGTGCCAGCAGCTTAGAGGGCAGGGTTACTGAAGCTTTCTTT | TRBJ1-1 | NA | NA | TRBV7-9
CASSSAGTVNEKLFF | TGCGCCAGCAGCTCGGCCGGGACAGTAAATGAAAAACTGTTTTTT | TRBJ1-4 | TRBD1 | NA | TRBV5-1
CSVRPGATLHF | TGCAGCGTTCGGCCCGGGGCCACCCTCCACTTT | TRBJ1-6 | NA | NA | TRBV29-1
CASSIRGGSPGNTIYF | TGTGCCAGTAGTATTAGAGGGGGGAGCCCTGGAAACACCATATATTTT | TRBJ1-3 | NA | NA | TRBV19
CASSGRDSTNEKLFF | TGTGCCAGCTCGGGGAGGGACTCCACTAATGAAAAACTGTTTTTT | TRBJ1-4 | NA | many | TRBV2
CASSQDQVGAGGKYEQHF | TGCGCCAGCAGCCAAGATCAGGTTGGAGCGGGAGGGAAGTACGAGCAGCACTTC | TRBJ2-7 | TRBD2 | once | TRBV5-1
CSVSTGYSNQPQHF | TGCAGCGTTAGTACAGGATATAGCAATCAGCCCCAGCATTTT | TRBJ1-5 | NA | NA | TRBV29-1
CATSHPGQGIYEQYF | TGTGCCACATCCCATCCGGGACAGGGTATCTACGAGCAGTACTTC | TRBJ2-7 | TRBD1 | many | TRBV24-1
CSVEEGWDTEAFF | TGCAGCGTTGAAGAAGGGTGGGACACTGAAGCTTTCTTT | TRBJ1-1 | NA | NA | TRBV29-1
CASSFPGGTGSGNTIYF | TGTGCCAGCAGCTTCCCCGGGGGAACCGGCTCTGGAAACACCATATATTTT | TRBJ1-3 | NA | few | TRBV11-2
CSVEGGGALFF | TGCAGCGTTGAAGGTGGGGGGGCCCTGTTTTTT | TRBJ1-4 | NA | NA | TRBV29-1
CAWSKGGYEQYF | TGTGCCTGGTCAAAAGGGGGCTACGAGCAGTACTTC | TRBJ2-7 | NA | NA | TRBV11-1
CSASRAGSKFYTF | TGCAGCGCCAGCAGGGCAGGGAGCAAATTCTACACCTTC | TRBJ1-2 | NA | NA | TRBV29-1
CAISAGDGNSPLHF | TGTGCCATCAGTGCCGGGGATGGTAATTCACCCCTCCACTTT | TRBJ1-6 | NA | NA | TRBV10-3
CSVGTVEQYF | TGCAGCGTCGGGACAGTCGAGCAGTACTTC | TRBJ2-7 | TRBD1 | many | TRBV29-1
CASSQDQHSNQPQHF | TGTGCCAGCAGCCAAGATCAGCATAGCAATCAGCCCCAGCATTTT | TRBJ1-5 | NA | few | TRBV4-2
CASSYGQGRLETQYF | TGTGCCAGCAGTTACGGACAGGGTCGGTTAGAGACCCAGTACTTC | TRBJ2-5 | TRBD1 | NA | TRBV6-1
CASSYRFRDRITHEQYF | TGTGCCAGCAGTTACCGGTTTCGAGACAGAATTACCCACGAGCAGTACTTC | TRBJ2-7 | NA | NA | TRBV10-3
CSVATGTGYGDTEAFF | TGCAGCGTGGCGACGGGGACAGGGTATGGGGACACTGAAGCTTTCTTT | TRBJ1-1 | TRBD1 | many | TRBV29-1
CASSDWTGGQYF | TGTGCCAGCAGTGATTGGACAGGGGGCCAGTACTTC | TRBJ2-7 | TRBD1 | NA | TRBV2
CASSLRGRGNTIYF | TGTGCCAGCAGCCTCCGGGGGCGCGGAAACACCATATATTTT | TRBJ1-3 | NA | NA | TRBV7-3
CASSQESGRNGYTF | TGCGCCAGCAGCCAAGAATCAGGTCGCAATGGCTACACCTTC | TRBJ1-2 | NA | few | TRBV7-2
CASSLSSMGNYGYTF | TGTGCCAGCAGCTTAAGTTCGATGGGGAACTATGGCTACACCTTC | TRBJ1-2 | NA | few | TRBV7-9
CASSSGVSEGYTF | TGTGCCAGCAGTAGCGGGGTGTCGGAGGGCTACACCTTC | TRBJ1-2 | NA | once | TRBV11-2
CASSSDRGNQYF | TGTGCCAGCAGCTCAGACAGGGGGAACCAGTACTTC | TRBJ2-5 | TRBD1 | NA | TRBV7-2
CSVEPSGEKLFF | TGCAGCGTTGAACCGTCGGGTGAAAAACTGTTTTTT | TRBJ1-4 | NA | NA | TRBV29-1